This T cell receptor beta chain was sequenced during a study of blood T cell repertoires in COVID-19. Study as a whole: Samples came from the United States, Italy and Spain, spanning acute and convalescent COVID-19. In each case, the material was cDNA or gDNA derived from T cells, B-cell-depleted T cells, or PBMCs.

In the source study's methods: Using reference gene primer amplification, nucleated cell counts were estimated. Sequenced by immunoSEQ multiplex PCR; TCRdb stores in-frame clones only, minus some. For V, J and clone size, that table is used; D and trimming come from the DNA. The sample yields around 130,000 clones, around 89% seen once. Germline lookup yields CDR1 KGHDR and CDR2 SFDVKD. The CDR3 is made up of 14 amino acids. V lost 4 bases and J 6 bases, leaving 11 bases between the germline ends. This receptor was taken from a man aged 50 to 59 with active or convalescent COVID-19. The sequenced sample was peripheral blood. The chain employs TRBV24-1 and TRBJ2-2; no reliable D call. The CDR3 reads CATSEYSPPGELFF. The CDR3 DNA reads TGTGCCACCAGTGAATACTCCCCCCCCGGGGAGCTGTTTTTT.